Here is one T cell receptor (beta chain) with its context. Localized lung adenocarcinoma, a non-small cell lung cancer, affected the donors. From the PCR reads, TCRdb called clonotypes with MiXCR, one entry per CDR3 protein. The table has 9,500 to 15,000 distinct CDR3 sequences, about half seen once. The sample is drawn from a study of CD4 and CD8 cells across lung adenocarcinoma regions. The V gene's germline CDR1 is ENHRY and CDR2 SYGVKD. Trimming removed 10 bases at V and 0 bases at J, with 12 bases between. CDR3 size: 14 residues. This receptor was obtained from a male donor with lung adenocarcinoma. The CD4 and CD8 labels of this study may be unreliable. The sequencing sample was made of CD8+ T cells from the margin of a lung tumor. The chain combines TRBV10-3 with TRBJ2-2; D is ambiguous. CDR3: CATERGANTGELFF. DNA for the CDR3: TGTGCCACCGAACGCGGTGCGAACACCGGGGAGCTGTTTTTT.